The 8 T cell receptor beta chains presented below share a single source sample, sequenced in a study of blood T cell repertoires in COVID-19. The table came from immunoSEQ multiplex PCR; TCRdb's copy has only in-frame clones and leaves some out. The data show about 70,000 clones, roughly 73% seen once. The sample consisted of peripheral blood. The receptors here all came from a woman aged 55-70 years with acute or convalescent COVID-19.

The chain employs TRBV7-2 and TRBJ1-5, with a weak D call TRBD1 (5 bases). Germline CDR1 reads SGHTA; CDR2 reads FQGNSA. The CDR3 runs to 14 residues. The germline V and J ends were trimmed by 5 bases and 7 bases, with 15 bases remaining between them. The CDR3 region has the DNA TGTGCCAGCAGCCCCTCGGGTAGGGGCCAGCCCCAGCATTTT. As protein: CASSPSGRGQPQHF.

In this sample, this clone turned up many times. The chain couples TRBV5-1 to TRBJ2-1; the D gene is possibly TRBD2 (6 bases). The CDR3 consists of 15 residues. Germline CDR1 and CDR2: SGHRS and YFSETQ. V gave up 8 bases and J gave up 0 bases, with 15 bases separating them. CDR3 loop: CASSEEGLSYNEQFF. In nucleotides, the CDR3 is TGCGCCAGTTCGGAGGAGGGGCTCTCCTACAATGAGCAGTTCTTC. Together with reference TRBV5-1 and TRBJ2-1, the CDR3 gives the full variable domain: KAGVTQTPRYLIKTRGQQVTLSCSPISGHRSVSWYQQTPGQGLQFLFEYFSETQRNKGNFPGRFSGRQFSNSRSEMNVSTLELGDSALYLCASSEEGLSYNEQFFGPGTRLTVL.

The chain is built from TRBV5-1 and TRBJ2-2; 7 nucleotides line up with TRBD2. Germline V gene sequence: CDR1 SGHRS, CDR2 YFSETQ. The CDR3 has 13 residues. V lost 4 bases and J lost 5; bases outside the gene matches: 2. CDR3 DNA sequence: TGCGCCAGCAGCACGGGGGGAACCGGGGAGCTGTTTTTT. Encoded protein: CASSTGGTGELFF.

The V gene is TRBV6-1, the J gene TRBJ1-6; a possible D gene is TRBD1 (5 bases). Germline assignment: CDR1 MNHNS and CDR2 SASEGT. Trimming took off 0 bases at V and 11 bases at J, with 23 bases between the two ends. The CDR3 is 18 residues long. CDR3 DNA: TGTGCCAGCAGTGAAGCAGCAACAGCGGGGCGCCTCGCGACACCCCTCCACTTT. It encodes CASSEAATAGRLATPLHF.

This chain uses TRBV10-2 with TRBJ2-4, with 11 positions matching TRBD1. J lost 3 bases, V lost 8 bases, and 12 bases had no gene match. This CDR3 has 17 residues. Per germline, CDR1 WSHSY and CDR2 SAAADI. The DNA for the CDR3 is TGCGCCAGCTGGGGACAGGGGGGGTCTGCGGACAAAAACATTCAGTACTTC. Its translation is CASWGQGGSADKNIQYF.

This rearrangement joins TRBV14 to TRBJ1-1, with D unclear. V shed 1 base and J shed 10 bases, with 10 bases lying between them. The CDR3 has 12 residues. In germline, CDR1 is SGHDN, CDR2 FVKESK. In DNA form, the CDR3 reads TGTGCCAGCAGCCAAGGGCCGGAGAGAGCTTTCTTT. Translating gives CASSQGPERAFF.

The chain carries TRBV11-3 and TRBJ2-7; possible D gene TRBD1, 6 bases. Trimming removed 5 bases at V and 3 bases at J, with 23 bases between. The CDR3 covers 17 residues. Germline V gene sequence: CDR1 SGHNT, CDR2 YENEEA. CDR3 DNA: TGTGCCAGCAGCCCGGGCGGTCAGGGGTGGATTAGCTACGAGCAGTACTTC. It specifies CASSPGGQGWISYEQYF.

This chain joins TRBV20-1 and TRBJ1-2; D is perhaps TRBD1 (5 bases). This CDR3 region has 11 residues. V shed 4 bases and J shed 8 bases, with 11 bases lying between them. CDR1 and CDR2 (germline): DFQATT, SNEGSKA (reference sequence). The CDR3 spells CSANGGEGYTF. DNA of the CDR3: TGCAGTGCTAACGGAGGGGAAGGCTACACCTTC.